The 18 T cell receptor beta chains reported below all come from one sample, sequenced in a study of blood T cell repertoires in COVID-19. Sequencing was performed with immunoSEQ multiplex PCR; in TCRdb, only in-frame clones are kept and a portion is missing. This sample has about 220,000 clones, with approximately 83% found just once. Sequences were obtained from peripheral blood. The source of these receptors is a woman aged 25 to 39 who had recovered from COVID-19.

The chain employs TRBV9 and TRBJ2-7; 7 positions agree with TRBD1. This CDR3 is 15 amino acids long. Germline loops: CDR1 SGDLS, CDR2 YYNGEE. J lost 2 bases, V lost 0 bases, and 5 bases had no gene match. CDR3 nucleotide sequence: TGTGCCAGCAGCGTAGGTACAGGGGCTACCTACGAGCAGTACTTC. As protein: CASSVGTGATYEQYF.

The rearrangement joins TRBV10-3 to TRBJ2-7, with D perhaps TRBD1 (5 bases). The CDR3 has 14 residues. Germline lookup yields CDR1 ENHRY and CDR2 SYGVKD. Trimming pared 5 bases from V and 2 bases from J, leaving 13 bases between. Here the CDR3 DNA reads TGTGCCATCAGTCACACAGGTCCCCCCTACGAGCAGTACTTC. Its translation: CAISHTGPPYEQYF.

The chain has TRBV2 and TRBJ2-7; 10 bases fit TRBD1. Germline V gene lookup returns CDR1 SNHLY and CDR2 FYNNEI. This CDR3 spans 15 amino acids. Trimming took 7 bases from V and 3 from J; bases not matched to a gene: 9. The CDR3 spells CASKRGGTGVYEQYF. In nucleotides, the CDR3 is TGTGCCAGCAAGCGTGGAGGGACAGGGGTCTACGAGCAGTACTTC.

The chain couples TRBV7-9 to TRBJ2-3; TRBD1 matches 8 bases. This CDR3 region has 13 residues. The germline gives CDR1 SEHNR, CDR2 FQNEAQ (reference sequence). The J segment lost 6 bases and the V segment lost 2 bases, leaving 1 base of the junction unmatched. CDR3 nucleotide sequence: TGTGCCAGCAGCTTACAGGGGGCGGATACGCAGTATTTT. It translates to CASSLQGADTQYF.

This clone was seen more than once but under ten times. The chain combines TRBV27 with TRBJ1-1; D may be TRBD1 (5 bases). This CDR3 is built from 16 residues. Germline V gene lookup returns CDR1 MNHEY and CDR2 SMNVEV (reference sequence). The V end was cut by 0 bases, the J end by 0 bases, with 11 bases between. CDR3 DNA sequence: TGTGCCAGCAGTTTATCGCAGGGATTCCTGAACACTGAAGCTTTCTTT. The encoded protein is CASSLSQGFLNTEAFF.

This chain uses TRBV2 with TRBJ2-7; 7 nucleotides line up with TRBD1. Germline V lookup: CDR1 SNHLY, CDR2 FYNNEI. V shed 4 bases and J 0 bases; nucleotides not matched to a gene: 6. CDR3 length equals 15 residues. The CDR3: CASSALGQVSYEQYF. As DNA, the CDR3 is TGTGCCAGCAGTGCCCTAGGACAGGTCTCCTACGAGCAGTACTTC.

The chain links TRBV6-1 to TRBJ2-7, with a weak D call TRBD2 (7 bases). Trimming pared 4 bases from V and 0 bases from J, leaving 19 bases between. The CDR3 contains 17 residues. The germline V gene encodes CDR1 MNHNS and CDR2 SASEGT. CDR3 region: CASSAPPLGGHSYEQYF. The CDR3 DNA sequence: TGTGCCAGCAGTGCACCGCCCCTCGGGGGGCACTCCTACGAGCAGTACTTC.

V usage is TRBV9 and J usage is TRBJ2-2; no firm D call. The CDR3 extends over 16 amino acids. Germline CDR1 and CDR2: SGDLS and YYNGEE. V lost 0 bases to trimming and J lost 7 bases, with 16 bases between them. CDR3 sequence (DNA): TGTGCCAGCAGCGTAGATACAGTCCCCTTCGGCGGGGAGCTGTTTTTT. Protein sequence: CASSVDTVPFGGELFF.

The chain is built from TRBV28 and TRBJ1-2, with D possibly TRBD1 on 5 matching bases. The CDR3 runs to 13 residues. CDR1 and CDR2 from the germline V gene are MDHEN and SYDVKM. The V end lost 6 bases, the J end lost 5 bases, and 13 bases lay between the germline ends. The CDR3 DNA reads TGTGCCAGCAGGCAAGACAGATTTTATGGCTACACCTTC. Its protein is CASRQDRFYGYTF.

This clone was picked up one time. The V call is TRBV11-3, the J call TRBJ2-7; TRBD1 aligns across 7 bases. Germline V gene data show CDR1 as SGHNT and CDR2 as YENEEA. Trimming at V came to 5 bases and at J to 4 bases, leaving 5 bases not matched to a gene. This CDR3 is 13 amino acids long. The CDR3 sequence: CASSPGQSYEQYF. As DNA, the CDR3 is TGTGCCAGCAGCCCGGGACAGTCTTACGAGCAGTACTTC. The full variable domain, completed using reference TRBV11-3 and TRBJ2-7, is EAGVVQSPRYKIIEKKQPVAFWCNPISGHNTLYWYLQNLGQGPELLIRYENEEAVDDSQLPKDRFSAERLKGVDSTLKIQPAELGDSAVYLCASSPGQSYEQYFGPGTRLTVT.

The chain recombines TRBV2 with TRBJ2-7, with unresolved D. This CDR3 has 14 amino acids. V was trimmed by 6 bases and J by 2 bases, leaving 14 bases between them. Germline assignment: CDR1 SNHLY and CDR2 FYNNEI. CDR3 loop: CASRQDGGAYEQYF. CDR3 in DNA: TGTGCCAGCAGGCAAGACGGCGGAGCCTACGAGCAGTACTTC.

This sequence joins TRBV7-9 and TRBJ2-7; D may be TRBD2 (6 bases). The V end lost 5 bases, the J end lost 3 bases, and 20 bases lay between the germline ends. The CDR3 has 16 amino acids. The germline V gene has CDR1 SEHNR and CDR2 FQNEAQ (reference sequence). In DNA, the CDR3 is TGTGCCAGCAGCCCAATAGTAGAGGGACTTGACTACGAGCAGTACTTC. Translating gives CASSPIVEGLDYEQYF.

V gene TRBV7-3 combines with J gene TRBJ2-3; no clear D. The V and J ends lost 3 bases and 1 base respectively, with 14 bases between them. Looked up from germline, CDR1 is SGHTA and CDR2 is FQGTGA. The CDR3 is 16 residues long. The CDR3 protein is CASSLVPSGRTDTQYF. The CDR3 DNA is TGTGCCAGCAGCTTGGTCCCCTCAGGTCGCACAGATACGCAGTATTTT.

The genes are TRBV29-1 and TRBJ1-1; D call uncertain. The CDR3 has 13 residues. Germline CDR1 and CDR2: SQVTM and ANQGSEA. Trimming took off 6 bases at V and 1 base at J, with 12 bases between the two ends. For the CDR3, the DNA is TGCAGCGTAATCAGTGTAACGAACACTGAAGCTTTCTTT. Translated, it gives CSVISVTNTEAFF.

The table lists this clone with a count of one. The chain carries TRBV5-5 and TRBJ2-2; 9 nucleotides agree with TRBD1. This CDR3 has 15 residues. With V trimmed by 3 bases and J by 7 bases, 7 bases remained unmatched. Looked up from germline, CDR1 is SGHKS and CDR2 is YYEKEE (reference sequence). The chain's CDR3 is CASSWGQGFRGELFF. The CDR3 DNA follows: TGTGCCAGCAGCTGGGGACAGGGATTTCGCGGGGAGCTGTTTTTT.

This clone was seen only once. The chain links TRBV6-5 to TRBJ1-1, with D perhaps matching TRBD1 (6 bases). Germline values: CDR1 MNHEY, CDR2 SVGAGI. V was clipped by 7 bases and J by 6 bases, with 9 bases between them. CDR3 length: 11 amino acids. CDR3 residues: CASNRVSEAFF. The CDR3 nucleotides are TGTGCCAGCAACAGGGTTTCTGAAGCTTTCTTT.

The CDR3 nucleotides are TGTGCCAGCACCAATTCACTGGACACTAACTATGGCTACACCTTC. Its protein product is CASTNSLDTNYGYTF. This chain connects TRBV3-1 (or the pseudogene TRBV3-2) to TRBJ1-2; D possibly corresponds to TRBD1 (5 bases). Per germline, CDR1 LGHDT and CDR2 YNNKEL (reference sequence). The CDR3 is 15 residues long. The ends were cut back, 7 bases at V and 0 bases at J, with 15 bases in the middle.

This clone was counted once. The chain has TRBV7-6 and TRBJ2-7; possibly TRBD1 for D (5 bases). Looked up from germline, CDR1 is SGHVS and CDR2 is FNYEAQ. V was shortened by 0 bases and J by 3 bases, with 12 bases between the two germline ends. The CDR3 sequence is 15 residues long. In DNA form, the CDR3 reads TGTGCCAGCAGCTTAGCATCCGACAGATACTACGAGCAGTACTTC. It is translated as CASSLASDRYYEQYF. Full variable domain (remainder filled in from reference TRBV7-6 and TRBJ2-7): GAGVSQSPRYKVTKRGQDVALRCDPISGHVSLYWYRQALGQGPEFLTYFNYEAQQDKSGLPNDRFSAERPEGSISTLTIQRTEQRDSAMYRCASSLASDRYYEQYFGPGTRLTVT.